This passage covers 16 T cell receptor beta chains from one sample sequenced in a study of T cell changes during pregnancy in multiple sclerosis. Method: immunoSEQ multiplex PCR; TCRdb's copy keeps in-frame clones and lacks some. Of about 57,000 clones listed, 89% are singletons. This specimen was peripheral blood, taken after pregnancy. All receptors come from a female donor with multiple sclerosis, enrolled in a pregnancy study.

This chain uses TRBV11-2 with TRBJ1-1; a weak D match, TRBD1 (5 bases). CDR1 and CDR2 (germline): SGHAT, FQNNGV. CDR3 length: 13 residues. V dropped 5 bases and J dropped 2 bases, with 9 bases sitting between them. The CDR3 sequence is CASSRQLNTEAFF. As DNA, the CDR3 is TGTGCCAGCAGCCGACAGCTTAACACTGAAGCTTTCTTT.

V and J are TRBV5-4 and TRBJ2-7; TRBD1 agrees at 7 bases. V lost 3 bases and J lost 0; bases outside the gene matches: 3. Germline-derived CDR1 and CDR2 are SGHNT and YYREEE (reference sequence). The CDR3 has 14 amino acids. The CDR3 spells CASSSGTDSYEQYF. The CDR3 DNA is TGTGCCAGCAGCTCCGGGACAGACTCCTACGAGCAGTACTTC.

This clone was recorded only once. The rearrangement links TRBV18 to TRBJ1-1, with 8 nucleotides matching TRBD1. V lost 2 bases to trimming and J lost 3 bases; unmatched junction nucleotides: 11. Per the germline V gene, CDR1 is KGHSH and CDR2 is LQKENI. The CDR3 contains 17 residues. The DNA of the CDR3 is TGTGCCAGCTCACCAGCAGCAGGGGGCCGAGAGGACACTGAAGCTTTCTTT. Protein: CASSPAAGGREDTEAFF.

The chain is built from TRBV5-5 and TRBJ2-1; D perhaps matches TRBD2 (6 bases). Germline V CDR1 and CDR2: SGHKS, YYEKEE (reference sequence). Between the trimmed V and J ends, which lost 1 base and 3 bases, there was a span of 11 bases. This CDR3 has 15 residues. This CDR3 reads CASSLYLALYNEQFF. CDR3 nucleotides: TGTGCCAGCAGCTTGTATCTAGCGCTCTACAATGAGCAGTTCTTC.

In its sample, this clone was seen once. The CDR3 here is CSVRSGTQYF. CDR3 in DNA: TGCAGCGTTCGCTCGGGGACCCAGTACTTC. The J gene is TRBJ2-5, the V gene TRBV29-1; D gene ambiguous. From germline, CDR1 is SQVTM and CDR2 ANQGSEA. The CDR3 is 10 amino acids. Deletions cut 5 bases from V and 7 bases from J, with 8 bases between.

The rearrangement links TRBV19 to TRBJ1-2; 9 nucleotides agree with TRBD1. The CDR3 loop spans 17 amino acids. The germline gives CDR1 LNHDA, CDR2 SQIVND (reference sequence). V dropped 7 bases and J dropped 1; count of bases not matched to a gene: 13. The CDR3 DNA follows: TGTGCCAGTACCAACTTCCCGGGACAGGGCCATAACTATGGCTACACCTTC. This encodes CASTNFPGQGHNYGYTF.

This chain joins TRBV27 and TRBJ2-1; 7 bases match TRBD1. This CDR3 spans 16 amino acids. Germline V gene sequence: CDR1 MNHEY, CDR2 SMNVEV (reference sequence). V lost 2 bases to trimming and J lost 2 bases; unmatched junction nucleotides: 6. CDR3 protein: CASSLSRQGAYNEQFF. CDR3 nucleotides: TGTGCCAGCAGTTTAAGCAGACAGGGCGCCTACAATGAGCAGTTCTTC.

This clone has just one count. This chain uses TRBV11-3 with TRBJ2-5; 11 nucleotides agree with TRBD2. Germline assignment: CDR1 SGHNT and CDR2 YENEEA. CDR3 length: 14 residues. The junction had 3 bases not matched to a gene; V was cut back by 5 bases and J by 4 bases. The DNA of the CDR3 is TGTGCCAGCAGCGAGACTAGCGGGGTAGAGACCCAGTACTTC. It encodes CASSETSGVETQYF.

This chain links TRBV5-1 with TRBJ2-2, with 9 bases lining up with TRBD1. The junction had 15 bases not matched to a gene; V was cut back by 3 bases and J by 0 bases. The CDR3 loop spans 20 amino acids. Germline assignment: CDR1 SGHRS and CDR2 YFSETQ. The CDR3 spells CASSSPKGTGRRPNTGELFF. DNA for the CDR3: TGCGCCAGCAGCTCCCCTAAAGGGACAGGGAGGCGCCCGAACACCGGGGAGCTGTTTTTT.

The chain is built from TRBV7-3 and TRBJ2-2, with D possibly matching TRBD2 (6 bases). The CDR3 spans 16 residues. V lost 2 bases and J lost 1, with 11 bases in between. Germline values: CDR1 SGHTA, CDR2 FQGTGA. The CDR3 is CASSLLAGLNTGELFF. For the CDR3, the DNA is TGTGCCAGCAGCTTACTTGCGGGATTGAACACCGGGGAGCTGTTTTTT.

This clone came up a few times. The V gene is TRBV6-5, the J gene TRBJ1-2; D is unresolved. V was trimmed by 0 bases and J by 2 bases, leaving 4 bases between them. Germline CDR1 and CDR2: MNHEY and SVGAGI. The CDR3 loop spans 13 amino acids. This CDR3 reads CASSYSSNYGYTF. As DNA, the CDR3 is TGTGCCAGCAGTTACTCGTCAAACTATGGCTACACCTTC.

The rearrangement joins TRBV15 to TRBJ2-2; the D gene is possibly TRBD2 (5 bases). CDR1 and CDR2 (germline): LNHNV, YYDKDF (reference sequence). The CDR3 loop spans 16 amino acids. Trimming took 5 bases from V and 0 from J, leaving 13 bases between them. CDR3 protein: CATSVRRGSNTGELFF. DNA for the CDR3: TGTGCCACCAGCGTTCGTCGGGGATCGAACACCGGGGAGCTGTTTTTT.

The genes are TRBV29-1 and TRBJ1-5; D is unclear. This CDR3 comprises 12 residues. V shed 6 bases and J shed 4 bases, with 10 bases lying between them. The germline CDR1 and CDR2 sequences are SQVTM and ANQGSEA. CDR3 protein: CSVATGNQPQHF. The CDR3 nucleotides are TGCAGCGTGGCCACGGGGAATCAGCCCCAGCATTTT. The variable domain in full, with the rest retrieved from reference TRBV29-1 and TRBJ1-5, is SAVISQKPSRDICQRGTSLTIQCQVDSQVTMMFWYRQQPGQSLTLIATANQGSEATYESGFVIDKFPISRPNLTFSTLTVSNMSPEDSSIYLCSVATGNQPQHFGDGTRLSIL.

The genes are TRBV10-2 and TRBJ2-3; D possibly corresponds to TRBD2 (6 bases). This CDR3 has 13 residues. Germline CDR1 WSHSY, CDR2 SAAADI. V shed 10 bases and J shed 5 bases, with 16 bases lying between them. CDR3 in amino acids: CATREAGLDTQYF. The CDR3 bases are TGCGCCACCAGAGAAGCGGGTCTAGATACGCAGTATTTT.

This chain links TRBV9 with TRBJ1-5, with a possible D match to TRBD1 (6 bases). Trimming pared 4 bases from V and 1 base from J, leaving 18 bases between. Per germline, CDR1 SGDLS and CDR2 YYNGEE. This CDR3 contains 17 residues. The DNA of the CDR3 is TGTGCCAGCAGCCCCGGAGGGGGGGCTACGAGCAATCAGCCCCAGCATTTT. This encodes CASSPGGGATSNQPQHF.

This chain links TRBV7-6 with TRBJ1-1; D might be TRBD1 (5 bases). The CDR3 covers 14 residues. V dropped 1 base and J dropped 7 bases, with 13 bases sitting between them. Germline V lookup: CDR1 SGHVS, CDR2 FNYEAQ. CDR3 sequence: CASSLEGWAGEAFF. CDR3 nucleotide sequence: TGTGCCAGCAGCTTAGAGGGGTGGGCTGGTGAAGCTTTCTTT.